Each of the 3 T cell receptor beta chains below was sequenced from the same sample in a study of cytomegalovirus exposure and HLA in healthy donors. Primers for the PCR totalled 60 Vbeta and 13 Jbeta. Some clones are missing from TCRdb's copy, which holds only in-frame ones; the method was immunoSEQ multiplex PCR. The profile shows fewer than 200,000 clones, around three quarters of them singletons. The material sequenced was PBMCs. These receptors were obtained from a man aged 40-49 years in good health and CMV-seronegative.

The gene calls are TRBV10-1 and TRBJ2-3, with D possibly matching TRBD1 (6 bases). The CDR3 extends over 11 amino acids. V gave up 2 bases and J gave up 11 bases, with 8 bases separating them. Germline assignment: CDR1 WNHNN and CDR2 SYGVQD (reference sequence). CDR3 in DNA: TGCGCCAGCAGTGAGAGGGGGAAGCAGTATTTT. Encoded protein: CASSERGKQYF.

The V call is TRBV9, the J call TRBJ1-2; 8 nucleotides agree with TRBD1. Germline values: CDR1 SGDLS, CDR2 YYNGEE. The CDR3 runs to 17 residues. Trimming cost V 0 bases and J 6 bases; bases outside gene matches: 13. DNA for the CDR3: TGTGCCAGCAGCGTAGCTACAGGGGGTCAGGGTGGTCATGGCTACACCTTC. It is translated as CASSVATGGQGGHGYTF.

The chain couples TRBV28 to TRBJ2-7, with a tentative D call TRBD1 (6 bases). Germline V CDR1 and CDR2: MDHEN, SYDVKM. V shed 6 bases and J shed 0 bases, with 9 bases lying between them. The CDR3 spans 13 residues. The CDR3 coding sequence is TGTGCCAGCAGGGCGGACAGCTCCTACGAGCAGTACTTC. Protein: CASRADSSYEQYF.